This T cell receptor beta chain comes out of a study of blood T cell repertoires in COVID-19. Study-level information: Samples representing acute and convalescent COVID-19 were sourced from the United States, Italy and Spain. Sample material is recorded as cDNA or gDNA derived from T cells, B-cell-depleted T cells, or PBMCs.

Original handling: Estimation of nucleated cell counts relied on the amplification of reference gene primers. TCRdb's table, derived via immunoSEQ multiplex PCR, lists solely in-frame clones and lacks some. V and J calls and clone size follow that table, whereas D and trimming were derived from the DNA. The sample has about 160,000 clones, roughly 79% seen once. Material for sequencing was peripheral blood. This clonotype originated in a woman over 75 with acute or convalescent COVID-19.

DNA for the CDR3: TGCGCCAGCAGCACGGGACTAGCGGGAGAGGGGGATACGCAGTATTTT. This gives the protein CASSTGLAGEGDTQYF. This chain joins TRBV5-1 and TRBJ2-3; TRBD2 matches 14 bases. The V gene end was trimmed by 4 bases and the J gene end by 6 bases; junction bases not matched to a gene: 7. The CDR3 has 16 amino acids. Germline-derived CDR1 and CDR2 are SGHRS and YFSETQ.